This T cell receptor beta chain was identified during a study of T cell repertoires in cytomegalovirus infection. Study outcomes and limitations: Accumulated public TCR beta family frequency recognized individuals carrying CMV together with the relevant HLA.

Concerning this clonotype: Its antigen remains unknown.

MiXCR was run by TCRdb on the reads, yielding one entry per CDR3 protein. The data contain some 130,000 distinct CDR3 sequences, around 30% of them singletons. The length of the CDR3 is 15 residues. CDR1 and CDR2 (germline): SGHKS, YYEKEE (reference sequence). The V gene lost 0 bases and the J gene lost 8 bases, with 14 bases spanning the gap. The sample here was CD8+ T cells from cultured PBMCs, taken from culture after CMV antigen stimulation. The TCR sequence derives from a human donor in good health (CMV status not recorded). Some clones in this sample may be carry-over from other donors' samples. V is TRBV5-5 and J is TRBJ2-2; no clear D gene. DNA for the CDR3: TGTGCCAGCAGCTTGGGGCACCTGACAAAAGGGGAGCTGTTTTTT. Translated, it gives CASSLGHLTKGELFF.